This TCR beta chain is drawn from a study of human T cells and chemical hapten exposure. The CDR3 is made up of 15 amino acids. Germline CDR1 is SGHTA and CDR2 is FQGNSA. V was pared by 3 bases and J by 2 bases, with 4 bases of the junction left unmatched. Indicated time point: pre-sensitization, week 0. Treatment defined: therapeutic diphenylcyclopropenone sensitization with weekly scalp DPC. This clonotype was detected only a few times. Library construction involved attaching unique molecular identifiers to individual cDNA molecules, which allowed quantitative, reproducible TCR counting. MiXCR was run by TCRdb on the RACE reads, yielding one entry per CDR3 protein. Of 250,000 or so distinct CDR3 sequences in the sample, around 7.3% are singletons; the top ten hold less than 1.5%.

The receptor's source is a man between 18 and 29 years old with alopecia areata. Some clones in this sample may be carry-over from other donors' samples. Sequencing was performed on whole blood, taken in connection with sensitization to the hapten diphenylcyclopropenone (DPC). The chain recombines TRBV7-2 with TRBJ2-1; the match to TRBD1 covers 7 bases. The CDR3 bases are TGTGCCAGCAGCTTCAGACAGGGTACCTACAATGAGCAGTTCTTC. Translation gives CASSFRQGTYNEQFF. Using reference TRBV7-2 and TRBJ2-1 for the parts outside the CDR3, the full variable domain is GAGVSQSPSNKVTEKGKDVELRCDPISGHTALYWYRQSLGQGLEFLIYFQGNSAPDKSGLPSDRFSAERTGGSVSTLTIQRTQQEDSAVYLCASSFRQGTYNEQFFGPGTRLTVL.